This paragraph covers one T cell receptor beta chain sequence. The age range of participants was about 18 to 89 years, with residence in about two dozen US areas. This table comes from immunoSEQ multiplex PCR, and its TCRdb copy is limited to in-frame clones, with some not included. The sample yields around 400,000 clones, 89% seen once. The sample belongs to a study of blood T cell repertoires in COVID-19. Study-wide context: Acute-phase and convalescent COVID-19 samples originated in the United States, Italy and Spain.

The germline CDR1 and CDR2 sequences are SEHNR and FQNEAQ (reference sequence). The V gene end was trimmed by 4 bases and the J gene end by 7 bases; junction bases not matched to a gene: 3. The CDR3 runs to 12 residues. Source material: PBMCs or T cells enriched from blood (not recorded which). The receptor's source is a woman in her twenties or thirties who had recovered from COVID-19. V gene TRBV7-9 combines with J gene TRBJ2-7, with 8 positions matching TRBD2. DNA for the CDR3: TGTGCCAGCAGCTCCACTAGCGGTGAGCAGTACTTC. Translated: CASSSTSGEQYF.